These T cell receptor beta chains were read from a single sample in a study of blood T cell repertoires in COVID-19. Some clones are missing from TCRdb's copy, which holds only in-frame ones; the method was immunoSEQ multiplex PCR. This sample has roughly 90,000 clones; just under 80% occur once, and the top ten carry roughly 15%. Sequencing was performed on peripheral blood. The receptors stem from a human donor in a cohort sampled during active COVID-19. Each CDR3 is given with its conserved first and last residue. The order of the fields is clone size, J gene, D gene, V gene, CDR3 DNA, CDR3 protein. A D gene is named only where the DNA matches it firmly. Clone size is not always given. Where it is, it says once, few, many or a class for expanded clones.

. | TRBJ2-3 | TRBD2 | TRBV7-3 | TGTGCCAGCAGCTTGGGACTAAGAGATACGCAGTATTTT | CASSLGLRDTQYF
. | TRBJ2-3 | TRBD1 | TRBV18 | TGTGCCAGCTCTGTCGACAGGGGTATTTACCCTAGCACAGATACGCAGTATTTT | CASSVDRGIYPSTDTQYF
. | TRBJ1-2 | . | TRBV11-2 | TGTGCCAGCAGTGCTAGCTCTAACTATGGCTACACCTTC | CASSASSNYGYTF
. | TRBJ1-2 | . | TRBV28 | TGTGCCAGCAGTTTGGGAAGGACTCGGGGCTACACCTTC | CASSLGRTRGYTF
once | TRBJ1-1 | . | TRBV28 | TGTGCCAGCAGTTCCTCAGGGGACCGGGGTGGAGCTTTCTTT | CASSSSGDRGGAFF
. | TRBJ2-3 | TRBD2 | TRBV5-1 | TGCGCCAGCAGCTTGTGGCAGCGGGAGTTCACAGATACGCAGTATTTT | CASSLWQREFTDTQYF
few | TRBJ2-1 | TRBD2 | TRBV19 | TGTGCCAGTAGTACAGGACTAGCGGGGAACAATGAGCAGTTCTTC | CASSTGLAGNNEQFF
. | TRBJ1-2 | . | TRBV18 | TGTGCCAGCTCACCAGTAGCGGGAACTGGGGCTGGCTACACCTTC | CASSPVAGTGAGYTF
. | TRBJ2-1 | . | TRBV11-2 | TGTGCCAGCAGCTCCCTAAGCAATGAGCAGTTCTTC | CASSSLSNEQFF
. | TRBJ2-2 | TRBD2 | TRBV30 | TGTGCCTGGAGTCCCCGGCCGGGGGGAAACACCGGGGAGCTGTTTTTT | CAWSPRPGGNTGELFF
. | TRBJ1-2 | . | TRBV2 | TGTGCCAGCAGTGAAGCCAGGGTTGGTGGCTACACCTTC | CASSEARVGGYTF
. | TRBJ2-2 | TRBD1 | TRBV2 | TGTGCCAGCAGCCGGGACAGGGGGAACACCGGGGAGCTGTTTTTT | CASSRDRGNTGELFF
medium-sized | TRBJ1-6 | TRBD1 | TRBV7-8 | TGTGCCAGCAGACCCGGGACAGGGAGGAATTCACCCCTCCACTTT | CASRPGTGRNSPLHF
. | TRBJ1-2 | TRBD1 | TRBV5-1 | TGCGCCAGCAGCGACGGGGACAGGGGGTATGGCTACACCTTC | CASSDGDRGYGYTF
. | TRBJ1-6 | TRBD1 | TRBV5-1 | TGCGCCAGCAGCTTTGGGACAGGGATTAATTCACCCCTCCACTTT | CASSFGTGINSPLHF
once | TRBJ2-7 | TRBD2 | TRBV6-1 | TGTGCCAGCACCATACGGGGGGGGGTCTACGAGCAGTACTTC | CASTIRGGVYEQYF
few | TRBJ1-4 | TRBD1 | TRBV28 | TGTGCCAGCAGTCGCACGGGACAGCTTTATGAAAAACTGTTTTTT | CASSRTGQLYEKLFF
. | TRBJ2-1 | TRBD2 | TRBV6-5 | TGTGCCAGCACCGGACTAGCGGGGGAGAGGCAGTTCTTC | CASTGLAGERQFF
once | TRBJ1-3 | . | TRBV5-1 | TGCGCCAGCAGCTCGAACAGGGGAAACACCATATATTTT | CASSSNRGNTIYF
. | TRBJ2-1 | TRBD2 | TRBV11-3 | TGTGCCAGCAGCCTAGGCCCTCTAGTGGGAGGGCGCGGTGAGCAGTTCTTC | CASSLGPLVGGRGEQFF
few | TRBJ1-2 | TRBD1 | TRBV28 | TGTGCCAGCAGTGACATATATCTGGACAGGGGCCGTCCTAACTATGGCTACACCTTC | CASSDIYLDRGRPNYGYTF
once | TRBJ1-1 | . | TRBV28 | TGTGCCAGCAGTTCTCCAGCAGGGTACACTGAAGCTTTCTTT | CASSSPAGYTEAFF
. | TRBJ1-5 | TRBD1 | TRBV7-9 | TGTGCCAGCAGCTTTACAGGGGGCGCGGGGCCCCAGCATTTT | CASSFTGGAGPQHF
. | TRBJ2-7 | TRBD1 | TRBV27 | TGTGCCAGCAGTTACCAACAGGGGGCAGGAACCTACGAGCAGTACTTC | CASSYQQGAGTYEQYF
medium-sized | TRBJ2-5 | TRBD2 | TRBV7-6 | TGTGCCAGCAGCTTAAGTCCGGGACTAGCGGGAGTAAACCAAGAGACCCAGTACTTC | CASSLSPGLAGVNQETQYF
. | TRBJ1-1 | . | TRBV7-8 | TGTGCCAGCAGCCCAACAGGGAACACTGAAGCTTTCTTT | CASSPTGNTEAFF
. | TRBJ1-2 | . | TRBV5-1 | TGCGCCAGCAGCCCCCCGGTGCGGCAGGGTGGCTACACCTTC | CASSPPVRQGGYTF
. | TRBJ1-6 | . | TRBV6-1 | TGTGCCAGCAGTGAAGGGGCAGGGGTCTACTCACCCCTCCACTTT | CASSEGAGVYSPLHF
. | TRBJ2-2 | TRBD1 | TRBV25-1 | TGTGCCAGCAGTAACAGGGGGCGCAACACCGGGGAGCTGTTTTTT | CASSNRGRNTGELFF
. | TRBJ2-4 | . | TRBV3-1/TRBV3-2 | TGTGCCAGCAGCCAAGGCCAGGGGTGGAACATTCAGTACTTC | CASSQGQGWNIQYF
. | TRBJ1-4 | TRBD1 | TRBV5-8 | TGTGCCAGCAGCTCGACGGACAGGAGGACTGAAAAACTGTTTTTT | CASSSTDRRTEKLFF
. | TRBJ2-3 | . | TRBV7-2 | TGTGCCAGCAGCTCCGGGAGCCGCACAGATACGCAGTATTTT | CASSSGSRTDTQYF
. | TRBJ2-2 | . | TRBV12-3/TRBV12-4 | TGTGCCAGCAGCTCCGGGGTTACCGGGGAGCTGTTTTTT | CASSSGVTGELFF
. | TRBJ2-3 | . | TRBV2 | TGTGCCAGCAGTCAGGAACTAGTCCAGTATTTT | CASSQELVQYF
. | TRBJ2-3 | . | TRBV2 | TGTGCCAGCAGTTGGGACTCCGAGGGTACGCAGTATTTT | CASSWDSEGTQYF
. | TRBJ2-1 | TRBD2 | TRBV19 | TGTGCCAGTAGTATCACGGTAGCGGGGGGCCCAAACAATGAGCAGTTCTTC | CASSITVAGGPNNEQFF
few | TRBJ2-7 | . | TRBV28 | TGTGCCAGCAGTTTGGGGGGAATTGGGGCCTCCTACGAGCAGTACTTC | CASSLGGIGASYEQYF
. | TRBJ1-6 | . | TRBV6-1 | TGTGCCAGCAGTGAATATCATTGGGGCAGGGGAAGGAATTCACCCCTCCACTTT | CASSEYHWGRGRNSPLHF
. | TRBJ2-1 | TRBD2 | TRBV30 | TGTGCCTGGCGCCCTAGCGGGGGGATCGATGAGCAGTTCTTC | CAWRPSGGIDEQFF
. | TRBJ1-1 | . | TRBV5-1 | TGCGCCAGCAGCCTGGCTACGGCGGCAAGGAACACTGAAGCTTTCTTT | CASSLATAARNTEAFF
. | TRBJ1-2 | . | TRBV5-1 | TGCGCCAGCAGCTTGGGCGGGACTAACTATGGCTACACCTTC | CASSLGGTNYGYTF
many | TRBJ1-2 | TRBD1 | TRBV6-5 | TGTGCCAGCAGTTACATTCGGACAGGGGGGAACTATGGCTACACCTTC | CASSYIRTGGNYGYTF
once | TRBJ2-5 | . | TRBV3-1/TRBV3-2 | TGTGCCAGCAGCCCACCGGGAGCTGCAATGGAGACCCAGTACTTC | CASSPPGAAMETQYF
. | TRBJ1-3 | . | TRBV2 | TGTGCCAGCAGCCCGCAGGGGAACACCATATATTTT | CASSPQGNTIYF
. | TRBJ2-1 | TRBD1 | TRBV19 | TGTGCCAGTAGTCCTACAGGGGGCAGCGCGAAGAGGAATGAGCAGTTCTTC | CASSPTGGSAKRNEQFF
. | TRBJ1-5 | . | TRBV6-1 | TGTGCCAGCAGTGAAGCGTCCGTAAATCAGCCCCAGCATTTT | CASSEASVNQPQHF
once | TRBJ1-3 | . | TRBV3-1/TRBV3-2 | TGTGCCAGCAGCCAAGAGGACATTTACTCTGGAAACACCATATATTTT | CASSQEDIYSGNTIYF
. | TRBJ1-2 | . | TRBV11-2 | TGTGCCAGCAGCGCGTCATCTAACTATGGCTACACCTTC | CASSASSNYGYTF
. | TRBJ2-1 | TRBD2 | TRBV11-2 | TGTGCCAGCAGCTTAGAGGGACTAGTAATCTTCTTC | CASSLEGLVIFF
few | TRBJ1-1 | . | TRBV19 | TGTGCCAGTAGTATGTTGGGGAATCGGGGGGCGAACACTGAAGCTTTCTTT | CASSMLGNRGANTEAFF
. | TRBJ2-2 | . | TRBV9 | TGTGCCAGCAGCGTATCACCAGGAGGGGACCGCAGGACCGGGGAGCTGTTTTTT | CASSVSPGGDRRTGELFF
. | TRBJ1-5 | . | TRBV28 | TGTGCCAGCAGTCTTACAGGGAATCAGCCCCAGCATTTT | CASSLTGNQPQHF
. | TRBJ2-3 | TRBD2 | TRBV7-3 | TGTGCCAGCAGCTTAAATCGGCTAGCGGCGGATACGCAGTATTTT | CASSLNRLAADTQYF
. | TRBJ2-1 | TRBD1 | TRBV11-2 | TGTGCCAGCAGCTCAGGGGGACGCTACAATGAGCAGTTCTTC | CASSSGGRYNEQFF